A selection of T cell receptor beta chains follows, all from one sample in a study of T cells in Graves' hyperthyroidism and ophthalmopathy. A single record per CDR3 protein comes from TCRdb applying MiXCR to the multiplex PCR reads. Here the sample spans about 640,000 distinct CDR3 sequences, about 14% being singletons. The material sequenced was blood. These receptor sequences come from a woman aged 45-65 years with Graves' ophthalmopathy. Both conserved end residues are part of each CDR3. Only part of the rows carry a size: once, few, many, or a class if the clone is expanded.

cdr3_length	v_call	clone_size	j_call	cdr3_aa
16	TRBV7-2	many	TRBJ2-5	CASSLVGTSGSETQYF
11	TRBV29-1	-	TRBJ1-2	CSVSGIYGYTF
11	TRBV11-1	many	TRBJ2-7	CASSGLYEQYF
16	TRBV7-9	few	TRBJ2-5	CASSLVGTSGQETQYF
16	TRBV5-1	many	TRBJ2-5	CASRKTGTSSQETQYF
17	TRBV7-2	many	TRBJ2-4	CASSLVGGTGGLVIQYF
18	TRBV18	-	TRBJ2-2	CASSPISGLRRPTGELFF
14	TRBV28	many	TRBJ2-1	CASRKESSYNEQFF
13	TRBV20-1	many	TRBJ1-5	CSAPVTRNQPQHF
17	TRBV6-1	many	TRBJ1-5	CASSEPPGAGNNQPQHF
14	TRBV20-1	many	TRBJ1-1	CSASAGGMRTEAFF
14	TRBV6-1	-	TRBJ1-2	CASTGVGDNYGYTF
15	TRBV5-5	few	TRBJ1-1	CASTPLSGWSTEAFF
18	TRBV5-1	-	TRBJ2-6	CASSLYLGEEAGANVLTF
20	TRBV6-2/TRBV6-3	-	TRBJ2-1	CASSYPGKGSLLSSYNEQFF
16	TRBV6-2/TRBV6-3	-	TRBJ2-1	CASSTSTSGVYNEQFF
15	TRBV11-1	many	TRBJ2-2	CASSLFPGAAGELFF
15	TRBV20-1	-	TRBJ1-5	CSALSKGQGNQPQHF
12	TRBV28	many	TRBJ1-1	CATAMLNTEAFF
16	TRBV2	many	TRBJ1-5	CASNFMNSGSNQPQHF
15	TRBV28	many	TRBJ1-3	CASSTRQNTGNTIYF
16	TRBV28	few	TRBJ2-3	CASSTIRDRSTDTQYF
15	TRBV12-3/TRBV12-4	-	TRBJ1-6	CASSLISSYNSPLHF
13	TRBV7-3	-	TRBJ1-1	CASSLRGRAEAFF
16	TRBV28	many	TRBJ2-7	CASSLRRLIPSYEQYF
15	TRBV7-2	-	TRBJ2-5	CASSFDRGLVETQYF
13	TRBV7-3	many	TRBJ1-2	CASSSTGRHGYTF
12	TRBV14	few	TRBJ1-1	CASSQKVHEAFF
15	TRBV2	many	TRBJ2-2	CASQTGGIYTGELFF
15	TRBV7-2	many	TRBJ2-3	CASSSLAGVVDTQYF
15	TRBV6-1	many	TRBJ2-3	CASSYRGLNTDTQYF
12	TRBV19	many	TRBJ2-3	CASRAVTDTQYF
17	TRBV13	many	TRBJ1-1	CASSPSIRVRENTEAFF
13	TRBV18	few	TRBJ1-1	CASSPQGRTEAFF
14	TRBV6-1	-	TRBJ2-3	CASKFGGSSDTQYF
15	TRBV18	few	TRBJ2-2	CASSPNVIFTGELFF
15	TRBV11-3	many	TRBJ2-7	CASSYRQGGYYEQYF
13	TRBV10-3	-	TRBJ1-1	CAIRQGLVTEAFF
17	TRBV11-2	many	TRBJ1-4	CASSETGTGGKGKKLFF
16	TRBV20-1	few	TRBJ2-3	CSASLAGGSSTDTQYF
15	TRBV3-1	few	TRBJ2-1	CASSQGSGLMRGQFF
15	TRBV6-1	many	TRBJ1-1	CASSARDRTGSEAFF
16	TRBV7-8	many	TRBJ2-3	CASSLLGRTTTDTQYF
13	TRBV20-1	many	TRBJ2-1	CSAPDRDYNEQFF
15	TRBV6-2/TRBV6-3	-	TRBJ2-1	CASSKGTSGSNEQFF
18	TRBV6-2/TRBV6-3	few	TRBJ2-7	CASSPLDRGRMEADEQYF
12	TRBV30	many	TRBJ2-3	CAWSYHTDTQYF
16	TRBV28	many	TRBJ1-1	CASSSPSGTGGTEAFF
12	TRBV30	many	TRBJ2-1	CAWTHGGNEQFF